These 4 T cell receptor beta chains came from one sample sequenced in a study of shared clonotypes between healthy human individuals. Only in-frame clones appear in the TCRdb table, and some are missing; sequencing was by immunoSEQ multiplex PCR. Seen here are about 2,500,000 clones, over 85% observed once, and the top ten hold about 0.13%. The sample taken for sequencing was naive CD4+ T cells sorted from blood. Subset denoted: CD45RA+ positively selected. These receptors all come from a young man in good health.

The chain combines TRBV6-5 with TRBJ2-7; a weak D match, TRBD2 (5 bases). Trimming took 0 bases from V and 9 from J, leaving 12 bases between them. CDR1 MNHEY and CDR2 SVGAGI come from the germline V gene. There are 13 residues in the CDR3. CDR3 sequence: CASSYSRGLGQYF. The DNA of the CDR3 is TGTGCCAGCAGTTACTCGAGAGGGCTAGGGCAGTACTTC.

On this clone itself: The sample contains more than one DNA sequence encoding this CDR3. The CDR3 spells CATSPGGSSYEQYF. Written as DNA, the CDR3 is TGTGCCACCAGCCCAGGAGGGAGCTCCTACGAGCAGTACTTC. The chain combines TRBV15 with TRBJ2-7; D possibly corresponds to TRBD2 (6 bases). Germline V gene lookup returns CDR1 LNHNV and CDR2 YYDKDF (reference sequence). The V end lost 5 bases, the J end lost 0 bases, and 11 bases lay between the germline ends. The length of the CDR3 is 14 residues.

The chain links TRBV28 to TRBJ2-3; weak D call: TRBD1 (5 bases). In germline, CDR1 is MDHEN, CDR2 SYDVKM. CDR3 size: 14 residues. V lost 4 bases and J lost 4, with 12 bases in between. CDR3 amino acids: CASSSDSIADTQYF. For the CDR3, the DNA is TGTGCCAGCAGTTCCGACAGTATCGCAGATACGCAGTATTTT.

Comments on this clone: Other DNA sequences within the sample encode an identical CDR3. The CDR3 sequence is CASSPGTATDTQYF. Written as DNA, the CDR3 is TGCGCCAGCAGCCCAGGGACAGCAACAGATACGCAGTATTTT. J is TRBJ2-3 and V is TRBV5-1, with TRBD1 matching over 7 bases. This CDR3 region has 14 residues. Germline V gene sequence: CDR1 SGHRS, CDR2 YFSETQ. V lost 4 bases to trimming and J lost 3 bases; unmatched junction nucleotides: 5.